The 30 T cell receptor beta chains reported below all come from one sample, sequenced in a study of OX40 agonist ivuxolimab in advanced cancers. TCRdb's table, derived via immunoSEQ multiplex PCR, lists solely in-frame clones and lacks some. This sample has 53,000 or so clones, with around 77% found just once. The source material was CD4+ or CD8+ T cells sorted from blood, sampled in a trial of the OX40 agonist ivuxolimab. All receptors come from an adult with an advanced solid tumor such as melanoma, head and neck, liver or kidney cancer.

The V gene is TRBV14, the J gene TRBJ1-1; possible D gene TRBD1, 6 bases. V was shortened by 4 bases and J by 5 bases, with 17 bases between the two germline ends. This CDR3 is 15 amino acids long. Germline loops: CDR1 SGHDN, CDR2 FVKESK. In nucleotides, the CDR3 is TGTGCCAGCAGCCTTAGGGGGGGCCGGGGAACTGAAGCTTTCTTT. Translating it yields CASSLRGGRGTEAFF. Based on the CDR3 plus reference TRBV14 and TRBJ1-1, the full variable domain is EAGVTQFPSHSVIEKGQTVTLRCDPISGHDNLYWYRRVMGKEIKFLLHFVKESKQDESGMPNNRFLAERTGGTYSTLKVQPAELEDSGVYFCASSLRGGRGTEAFFGQGTRLTVV.

This rearrangement joins TRBV9 to TRBJ2-5; D is perhaps TRBD1 (6 bases). The assigned J gene may be wrong: the sequence end matches TRBJ2-7 better. CDR1 is SGDLS and CDR2 is YYNGEE in the germline V gene. CDR3 size: 15 residues. The CDR3 DNA is TGTGCCAGCAGCGTAGGGGGACACAAAACCTACGAGCAGTACTTC. This sequence encodes CASSVGGHKTYEQYF.

This chain links TRBV7-9 with TRBJ2-7; D is uncertain. Per the germline V gene, CDR1 is SEHNR and CDR2 is FQNEAQ (reference sequence). The CDR3 has 16 amino acids. Deletions cut 1 base from V and 5 bases from J, with 18 bases between. This CDR3 is CASSLVRAVNVHEQYF. CDR3 nucleotides: TGTGCCAGCAGCTTAGTTAGGGCGGTTAACGTTCACGAGCAGTACTTC. Full variable domain (missing parts from reference TRBV7-9 and TRBJ2-7): DTGVSQNPRHKITKRGQNVTFRCDPISEHNRLYWYRQTLGQGPEFLTYFQNEAQLEKSRLLSDRFSAERPKGSFSTLEIQRTEQGDSAMYLCASSLVRAVNVHEQYFGPGTRLTVT.

The chain links TRBV11-2 to TRBJ1-4; D call uncertain. Trimming cost V 3 bases and J 12 bases, with 14 bases left between them. This CDR3 spans 13 amino acids. The germline V gene has CDR1 SGHAT and CDR2 FQNNGV. The CDR3 DNA reads TGTGCCAGCAGCTTCCGGATTGGGCAGGAACTGTTTTTT. It codes for CASSFRIGQELFF.

The V gene is TRBV2, the J gene TRBJ2-1; tentatively, D is TRBD2 (6 bases). V was shortened by 2 bases and J by 6 bases, with 20 bases between the two germline ends. The germline V gene encodes CDR1 SNHLY and CDR2 FYNNEI. This CDR3 has 17 residues. The CDR3 DNA follows: TGTGCCAGCAGTGAAAGGTTGGTGGGGGACTTCAGCAATGAGCAGTTCTTC. This translates into CASSERLVGDFSNEQFF. Full variable domain (missing parts from reference TRBV2 and TRBJ2-1): EPEVTQTPSHQVTQMGQEVILRCVPISNHLYFYWYRQILGQKVEFLVSFYNNEISEKSEIFDDQFSVERPDGSNFTLKIRSTKLEDSAMYFCASSERLVGDFSNEQFFGPGTRLTVL.

This chain uses TRBV28 with TRBJ1-2; no clear D gene. Deletions cut 8 bases from V and 2 bases from J, with 18 bases between. Per germline, CDR1 MDHEN and CDR2 SYDVKM. The CDR3 length is 15 residues. This CDR3 is CASHTLPTANYGYTF. The CDR3, as DNA: TGTGCCAGCCATACCCTACCTACAGCGAACTATGGCTACACCTTC.

The rearrangement joins TRBV6-5 to TRBJ2-7; possible D gene TRBD1, 6 bases. V lost 4 bases to trimming and J lost 0 bases, with 16 bases between them. This CDR3 is 16 amino acids long. Per germline, CDR1 MNHEY and CDR2 SVGAGI. The CDR3 region has the DNA TGTGCCAGCAGTTCCACTTCGACAGGTGCCTCCTACGAGCAGTACTTC. It encodes CASSSTSTGASYEQYF.

CDR3 in amino acids: CASSVGQGSYNEQFF. For the CDR3, the DNA is TGCGCCAGCAGCGTGGGACAGGGTTCCTACAATGAGCAGTTCTTC. The chain couples TRBV5-1 to TRBJ2-1, with 9 bases identical to TRBD1. Germline V gene data show CDR1 as SGHRS and CDR2 as YFSETQ. Germline trimming cut 4 bases from V and 1 base from J; bases unmatched to any gene: 3. This CDR3 is 15 amino acids long.

The chain recombines TRBV11-2 with TRBJ1-5, with D possibly TRBD1 on 5 matching bases. This CDR3 is 15 amino acids long. V was pared by 5 bases and J by 1 base, with 12 bases between. CDR1 is SGHAT and CDR2 is FQNNGV in the germline V gene. The CDR3 spells CASSPSAGSNQPQHF. The CDR3 region has the DNA TGTGCCAGCAGCCCCTCCGCAGGGAGCAATCAGCCCCAGCATTTT. The entire variable domain, with the rest obtained from reference TRBV11-2 and TRBJ1-5, is as follows: EAGVAQSPRYKIIEKRQSVAFWCNPISGHATLYWYQQILGQGPKLLIQFQNNGVVDDSQLPKDRFSAERLKGVDSTLKIQPAKLEDSAVYLCASSPSAGSNQPQHFGDGTRLSIL.

The J gene is TRBJ1-3, the V gene TRBV11-2, with a weak D call TRBD1 (6 bases). The V end was cut by 5 bases, the J end by 0 bases, with 11 bases between. The CDR3 spans 15 residues. The V gene's germline CDR1 is SGHAT and CDR2 FQNNGV. CDR3 residues: CASSNRQASGNTIYF. In DNA, the CDR3 is TGTGCCAGCAGCAACCGACAGGCCTCTGGAAACACCATATATTTT.

This clone has more than one count but fewer than ten. The CDR3 sequence: CASSMTRDRLAIVGSPLHF. CDR3 bases: TGTGCCAGCAGCATGACCCGGGACAGGTTGGCGATCGTGGGTTCACCCCTCCACTTT. This chain joins TRBV13 and TRBJ1-6; 8 bases match TRBD1. The length of the CDR3 is 19 residues. With 5 bases clipped from V and 9 bases from J, the junction kept 21 bases outside the gene matches. Per germline, CDR1 PRHDT and CDR2 FYEKMQ (reference sequence).

This clone was seen only once. V and J are TRBV9 and TRBJ2-3; 7 bases agree with TRBD1. The CDR3 is made up of 16 amino acids. V dropped 2 bases and J dropped 9; count of bases not matched to a gene: 15. Per germline, CDR1 SGDLS and CDR2 YYNGEE. The CDR3 here is CASSVVRDSGRLTQYF. Written as DNA, the CDR3 is TGTGCCAGCAGCGTTGTCCGGGACAGCGGACGACTCACGCAGTATTTT.

The CDR3 sequence is CASRIGQGGEKLFF. The CDR3 DNA sequence: TGTGCCAGCAGAATCGGACAGGGTGGTGAAAAACTGTTTTTT. The chain carries TRBV6-5 and TRBJ1-4; 8 bases map to TRBD1. The V gene's germline CDR1 is MNHEY and CDR2 SVGAGI. The V segment lost 6 bases and the J segment 7 bases; nucleotides outside the gene matches: 7. The CDR3 covers 14 residues.

This clone showed up just a few times. Other DNA sequences in this sample translate to the same CDR3. J is TRBJ1-4 and V is TRBV29-1; weak D call: TRBD1 (5 bases). The ends were cut back, 4 bases at V and 5 bases at J, with 11 bases in the middle. CDR1 is SQVTM and CDR2 is ANQGSEA in the germline V gene. CDR3 length: 13 residues. The CDR3 loop is CSVVGGTNEKLFF. The CDR3 DNA is TGCAGCGTTGTCGGTGGGACGAATGAAAAACTGTTTTTT. Drawing the rest from reference TRBV29-1 and TRBJ1-4, the complete variable domain is SAVISQKPSRDICQRGTSLTIQCQVDSQVTMMFWYRQQPGQSLTLIATANQGSEATYESGFVIDKFPISRPNLTFSTLTVSNMSPEDSSIYLCSVVGGTNEKLFFGSGTQLSVL.

This chain uses TRBV5-1 with TRBJ2-7; the D is unclear. There are 14 residues in the CDR3. Germline V gene sequence: CDR1 SGHRS, CDR2 YFSETQ. The V end was cut by 0 bases, the J end by 7 bases, with 14 bases between. The CDR3 sequence is CASSLETMTGEQYF. The CDR3 nucleotides are TGCGCCAGCAGCTTGGAGACCATGACCGGGGAGCAGTACTTC. The entire variable domain, with the rest obtained from reference TRBV5-1 and TRBJ2-7, is as follows: KAGVTQTPRYLIKTRGQQVTLSCSPISGHRSVSWYQQTPGQGLQFLFEYFSETQRNKGNFPGRFSGRQFSNSRSEMNVSTLELGDSALYLCASSLETMTGEQYFGPGTRLTVT.

The chain recombines TRBV6-1 with TRBJ1-2; the match to TRBD1 covers 10 bases. Trimming removed 6 bases from V and 8 bases from J; junction bases left unmatched: 3. The CDR3 is made up of 12 amino acids. The germline gives CDR1 MNHNS, CDR2 SASEGT. The CDR3 spells CASRGTGVGYTF. The DNA for the CDR3 is TGTGCCAGCAGGGGGACAGGGGTCGGCTACACCTTC.

The chain employs TRBV21-1 and TRBJ1-6; the table's TRBD1 call for D was not verified on the DNA. TRBV21-1 is classified as a pseudogene. This CDR3 comprises 15 residues. In DNA form, the CDR3 reads TGTGCCAGCAGCCCCCGACACAGGGGAACTTCACCCCTCCACTTT. Translated: CASSPRHRGTSPLHF.

The V gene is TRBV6-5, the J gene TRBJ2-7; 8 nucleotides align to TRBD1. The CDR3 has 15 amino acids. The germline CDR1 and CDR2 sequences are MNHEY and SVGAGI. Trimming removed 6 bases from V and 2 bases from J; junction bases left unmatched: 9. The CDR3 loop reads CASRTAGGATYEQYF. CDR3 in DNA: TGTGCCAGCAGAACCGCAGGGGGCGCGACCTACGAGCAGTACTTC.

This clone was seen a handful of times. This chain joins TRBV7-9 and TRBJ2-7; no definite D call. Per germline, CDR1 SEHNR and CDR2 FQNEAQ (reference sequence). The CDR3 is 14 amino acids. The V end lost 0 bases, the J end lost 3 bases, and 9 bases lay between the germline ends. CDR3 amino acids: CASSLAQASYEQYF. The CDR3 DNA follows: TGTGCCAGCAGCTTAGCGCAGGCAAGCTACGAGCAGTACTTC.

The chain carries TRBV5-1 and TRBJ1-2; 9 bases are shared with TRBD1. The CDR3 is 15 amino acids. Trimming took 7 bases from V and 2 from J; bases not matched to a gene: 9. Germline V CDR1 and CDR2: SGHRS, YFSETQ. The CDR3: CASYPGQGLNYGYTF. In DNA form, the CDR3 reads TGCGCCAGCTATCCGGGACAGGGCCTCAACTATGGCTACACCTTC.

This clone showed up just a few times. V usage is TRBV19 and J usage is TRBJ1-5, with D hard to call. V was clipped by 1 base and J by 2 bases, with 12 bases between them. The CDR3 is 16 residues long. Germline V gene sequence: CDR1 LNHDA, CDR2 SQIVND (reference sequence). In DNA form, the CDR3 reads TGTGCCAGTAGTATAGGTGCAGGAGCGGGCAATCAGCCCCAGCATTTT. This encodes CASSIGAGAGNQPQHF.

The V and J genes are TRBV6-1 and TRBJ1-1; maybe TRBD1 (5 bases). The length of the CDR3 is 16 residues. The V gene's germline CDR1 is MNHNS and CDR2 SASEGT. V gave up 4 bases and J gave up 1 base, with 16 bases separating them. The CDR3 loop reads CASSAFNQDKNTEAFF. CDR3 DNA sequence: TGTGCCAGCAGTGCCTTTAACCAGGACAAGAACACTGAAGCTTTCTTT.

The chain uses TRBV19 and TRBJ2-2; a possible D gene is TRBD1 (6 bases). Germline values: CDR1 LNHDA, CDR2 SQIVND (reference sequence). V lost 5 bases and J 7 bases, leaving 14 bases between the germline ends. This CDR3 is 14 amino acids long. DNA for the CDR3: TGTGCCAGTAGTTTTAACAGGGCGGGCGGGGAGCTGTTTTTT. Its translation is CASSFNRAGGELFF.

The rearrangement links TRBV25-1 to TRBJ1-4; a weak D match, TRBD1 (6 bases). The CDR3 runs to 15 residues. The germline V and J ends were trimmed by 5 bases and 4 bases, with 14 bases remaining between them. Germline CDR1 and CDR2: MGHDK and SYGVNS. The CDR3 region has the DNA TGTGCCAGCAGTCCCCTAGGGGGTGATAATGAAAAACTGTTTTTT. Its translation: CASSPLGGDNEKLFF.

V is TRBV28 and J is TRBJ2-1; TRBD1 matches at 7 bases. Per germline, CDR1 MDHEN and CDR2 SYDVKM. The trim removed 6 bases at V and 9 bases at J, leaving 17 bases unmatched. This CDR3 spans 16 amino acids. The CDR3 DNA sequence: TGTGCCAGCAGATCTACGGCCTCGACAGGGTCCGGTGAGCAGTTCTTC. It encodes CASRSTASTGSGEQFF.

This clone was counted between two and nine times. The rearrangement joins TRBV30 to TRBJ2-6; 7 bases match TRBD1. V lost 5 bases and J lost 0; bases outside the gene matches: 4. The CDR3 has 15 residues. Germline V gene sequence: CDR1 GTSNPN, CDR2 SVGIG (reference sequence). CDR3 DNA sequence: TGTGCCTGGGAGACAGGGTCCTCTGGGGCCAACGTCCTGACTTTC. Translation gives CAWETGSSGANVLTF.

This clone was seen a handful of times. This chain uses TRBV28 with TRBJ2-7; TRBD1 or TRBD2 may be the D gene (5 bases each). Trimming took off 3 bases at V and 6 bases at J, with 12 bases between the two ends. This CDR3 region has 13 residues. Germline CDR1 MDHEN, CDR2 SYDVKM. CDR3 in amino acids: CASSFRGRGEQYF. The CDR3 DNA reads TGTGCCAGCAGTTTTAGGGGACGTGGCGAGCAGTACTTC. Drawing the rest from reference TRBV28 and TRBJ2-7, the complete variable domain is DVKVTQSSRYLVKRTGEKVFLECVQDMDHENMFWYRQDPGLGLRLIYFSYDVKMKEKGDIPEGYSVSREKKERFSLILESASTNQTSMYLCASSFRGRGEQYFGPGTRLTVT.

The V and J genes are TRBV15 and TRBJ2-6; D gene ambiguous. Trimming took 1 base from V and 1 from J, leaving 5 bases between them. The germline V gene has CDR1 LNHNV and CDR2 YYDKDF (reference sequence). The CDR3 is made up of 15 amino acids. CDR3 in DNA: TGTGCCACCAGCAGAGCGGTGTCTGGGGCCAACGTCCTGACTTTC. Protein: CATSRAVSGANVLTF.

The chain employs TRBV20-1 and TRBJ2-1; D unresolved. This CDR3 spans 11 amino acids. The V gene's germline CDR1 is DFQATT and CDR2 SNEGSKA (reference sequence). Trimming removed 1 base at V and 11 bases at J, with 9 bases between. The CDR3 spells CSARVQAKQFF. As DNA, the CDR3 is TGCAGTGCTAGAGTTCAAGCTAAGCAGTTCTTC.

This chain links TRBV7-8 with TRBJ1-5; D perhaps matches TRBD1 (5 bases). The germline V and J ends were trimmed by 5 bases and 4 bases, with 15 bases remaining between them. Germline loops: CDR1 SGHVS, CDR2 FQNEAQ. The CDR3 is made up of 15 amino acids. DNA of the CDR3: TGTGCCAGCAGCCCACTGGGGCAGATAAATCAGCCCCAGCATTTT. Translation: CASSPLGQINQPQHF.